This TCR beta chain was captured in a study of molecular identifiers for immune sequencing clone quantification. This clonotype has a handful of counts. Germline CDR1 SGHAT, CDR2 FQNNGV. V was shortened by 5 bases and J by 5 bases, with 24 bases between the two germline ends. This CDR3 has 17 residues. TCRdb used MiXCR to reprocess the PCR reads, holding one entry per CDR3 protein. The data contain some 96,000 distinct CDR3 sequences, 20% to 25% of them singletons. From 20,000 to 1,000,000 sorted cells, naive CD8 libraries were generated with 10%, 30% or 50% RNA. Sequencing used naive CD8+ T cells from blood, with Jurkat cell RNA spiked in. The subset: FACS-sorted CD8+CD4-CCR7+CD45RA+ naive T cells. The gene calls are TRBV11-2 and TRBJ1-2; the D is unclear. The receptor comes from a human donor in good health. Some libraries in this study had Jurkat cell RNA spiked in. In DNA form, the CDR3 reads TGTGCCAGCAGCCAAACCTTAGGAATGGGTCTACGGTATGGCTACACCTTC. Residues: CASSQTLGMGLRYGYTF.